One sample yielded the 4 T cell receptor beta chains listed below, sequenced in a study of control samples from healthy donors and cancer patients (dated by TCRdb to 2018 to 2020). Library preparation employed the immunoSEQ multiplex PCR assay. In TCRdb, the immuneACCESS table is reduced to in-frame sequences with V and J assigned. These tables do not hold every clone; where another copy was compared, an unresolved V gene accounts for under half, and the others remain unexplained. This sample gives around 200,000 clones in total; around 92% of them show up just once. Of the sample, approximately 1.4% falls within the top ten clones. Sequences were obtained from blood. These receptors all come from a woman aged 25 to 39 in good health.

The chain has TRBV11-2 and TRBJ2-1; D is unresolved. Germline values: CDR1 SGHAT, CDR2 FQNNGV. The CDR3 is 15 amino acids. V lost 5 bases, J lost 0 bases, and 11 bases lay in between. The CDR3 protein is CASSPTSPSYNEQFF. In DNA, the CDR3 is TGTGCCAGCAGCCCGACATCTCCCTCCTACAATGAGCAGTTCTTC.

This chain connects TRBV7-9 to TRBJ1-1, with TRBD1 as a possible D gene (6 bases). Germline CDR1 is SEHNR and CDR2 is FQNEAQ (reference sequence). V lost 5 bases, J lost 0 bases, and 16 bases lay in between. The CDR3 covers 16 residues. The chain's CDR3 is CASSASAGTLNTEAFF. Here the CDR3 DNA reads TGTGCCAGCAGCGCAAGCGCCGGGACACTGAACACTGAAGCTTTCTTT.

This sequence joins TRBV4-2 and TRBJ2-1; 10 bases line up with TRBD2. Looked up from germline, CDR1 is LGHNA and CDR2 is YNFKEQ. V lost 5 bases and J lost 4; bases outside the gene matches: 5. The CDR3 sequence is 15 residues long. CDR3 amino acids: CASSASGSEYNEQFF. DNA of the CDR3: TGTGCCAGCAGCGCTAGCGGGAGCGAATACAATGAGCAGTTCTTC.

On this clone: The same CDR3 can be traced to other DNA sequences in this sample. This sequence joins TRBV29-1 and TRBJ1-1; 10 bases fit TRBD1. This CDR3 region has 13 residues. Germline V gene data show CDR1 as SQVTM and CDR2 as ANQGSEA. Germline trimming cut 1 base from V and 5 bases from J; bases unmatched to any gene: 1. The CDR3: CSVEGTGGTEAFF. The DNA for the CDR3 is TGCAGCGTTGAAGGGACAGGGGGTACTGAAGCTTTCTTT.